This TCR beta chain was profiled in a study of graft-versus-host responses after intestinal transplantation. The study, taken as a whole, reports: HvG clone declines early post-transplant were associated with peak circulating GvH levels. Within the allografts of patients who had graft-donor T cell macrochimerism, graft-versus-host to host-versus-graft clonal ratios were high.

The CDR3 length is 15 residues. Germline V gives CDR1 LGHNA, CDR2 YSLEER. Deletions cut 2 bases from V and 6 bases from J, with 17 bases between. Method: immunoSEQ multiplex PCR; TCRdb's copy keeps in-frame clones and lacks some. Of tens of thousands of clones in the sample, 91% were seen once. To note about this clone: The antigen is not known.

This receptor was taken from a human donor who received an intestinal transplant. The V call is TRBV4-3, the J call TRBJ2-7; the D gene is possibly TRBD1 (6 bases). The material was unstimulated CD4+ T cells sorted from spleen or lymph node cells, obtained before intestinal transplant. The CDR3: CASSQLQGVGFEQYF. The DNA of the CDR3 is TGCGCCAGCAGCCAACTACAGGGCGTTGGGTTCGAGCAGTACTTC.